The present T cell receptor (beta chain) was sequenced within a study of beta chain features in type 1 diabetes. Study-level information: Healthy donors resembled patients in age, gender and cell yields.

Each of the CD4+ naive, central memory, regulatory and stem cell-like memory populations was sorted via CD45RO/CCR7/CD25/CD127/CD95/CD27. The whole isolated RNA underwent reverse transcription, so sequencing captured expressed TCRB transcripts. The protocol was immunoSEQ multiplex PCR, while the TCRdb copy is restricted to in-frame clones and leaves out a portion. This sample carries almost 350,000 clones, roughly a tenth of them seen once, and the ten largest clones take over 0.95%. Study-wide findings and caveats: Shorter templates might be favored by PCR, and equally so in patients and in controls. In all four CD4+ subsets, TCRB CDR3 length was significantly, moderately reduced in type 1 diabetes.

The CDR3 consists of 12 residues. In germline, CDR1 is SNHLY, CDR2 FYNNEI. Trimming cost V 7 bases and J 6 bases, with 9 bases left between them. Points on this clone: Antigen unknown.

The material sequenced was central memory CD4+ T cells from blood. V is TRBV2 and J is TRBJ1-4; tentatively, D is TRBD1 (5 bases). This receptor was obtained from a man aged 30 to 45 with type 1 diabetes. CDR3: CASKEGDEKLFF. The CDR3 DNA sequence: TGTGCCAGCAAGGAAGGGGATGAAAAACTGTTTTTT.